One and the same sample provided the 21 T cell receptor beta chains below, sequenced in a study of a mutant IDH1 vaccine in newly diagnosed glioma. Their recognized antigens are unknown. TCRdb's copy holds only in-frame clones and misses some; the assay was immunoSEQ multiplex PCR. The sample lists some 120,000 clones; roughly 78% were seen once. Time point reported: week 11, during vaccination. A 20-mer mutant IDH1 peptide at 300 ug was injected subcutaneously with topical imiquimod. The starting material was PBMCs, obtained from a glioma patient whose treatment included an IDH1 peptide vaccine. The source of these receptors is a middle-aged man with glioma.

CDR3 nucleotide sequence: TGTGCCAGCAGCACCATCGGACTATTGAATGAGCAGTTCTTC. Translating it yields CASSTIGLLNEQFF. This sequence joins TRBV11-2 and TRBJ2-1, with a weak D call TRBD2 (6 bases). CDR1 SGHAT and CDR2 FQNNGV come from the germline V gene. The CDR3 is 14 residues long. V lost 5 bases to trimming and J lost 7 bases, with 15 bases between them. Variable domain in full (rest from reference TRBV11-2 and TRBJ2-1): EAGVAQSPRYKIIEKRQSVAFWCNPISGHATLYWYQQILGQGPKLLIQFQNNGVVDDSQLPKDRFSAERLKGVDSTLKIQPAKLEDSAVYLCASSTIGLLNEQFFGPGTRLTVL.

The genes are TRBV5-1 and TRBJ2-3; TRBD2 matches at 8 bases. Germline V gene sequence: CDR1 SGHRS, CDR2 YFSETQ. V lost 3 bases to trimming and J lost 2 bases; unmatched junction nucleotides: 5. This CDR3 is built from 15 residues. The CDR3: CASSSGGGPTDTQYF. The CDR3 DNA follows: TGCGCCAGCAGCTCAGGCGGGGGGCCCACAGATACGCAGTATTTT. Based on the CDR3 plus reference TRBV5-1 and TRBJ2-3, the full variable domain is KAGVTQTPRYLIKTRGQQVTLSCSPISGHRSVSWYQQTPGQGLQFLFEYFSETQRNKGNFPGRFSGRQFSNSRSEMNVSTLELGDSALYLCASSSGGGPTDTQYFGPGTRLTVL.

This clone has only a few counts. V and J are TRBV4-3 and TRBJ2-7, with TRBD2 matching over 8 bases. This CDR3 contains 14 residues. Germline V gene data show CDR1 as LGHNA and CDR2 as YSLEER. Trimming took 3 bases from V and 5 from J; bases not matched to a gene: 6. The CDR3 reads CASSHTGTSDEQYF. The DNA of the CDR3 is TGCGCCAGCAGCCACACCGGGACTAGTGACGAGCAGTACTTC.

The CDR3 sequence is CAWSGRAGYEQYF. In nucleotides, the CDR3 is TGTGCCTGGAGCGGGAGGGCCGGATACGAGCAGTACTTC. The chain employs TRBV30 and TRBJ2-7; TRBD2 aligns across 8 bases. Germline V gene lookup returns CDR1 GTSNPN and CDR2 SVGIG (reference sequence). CDR3 length: 13 amino acids. V lost 3 bases, J lost 4 bases, and 5 bases stayed unmatched.

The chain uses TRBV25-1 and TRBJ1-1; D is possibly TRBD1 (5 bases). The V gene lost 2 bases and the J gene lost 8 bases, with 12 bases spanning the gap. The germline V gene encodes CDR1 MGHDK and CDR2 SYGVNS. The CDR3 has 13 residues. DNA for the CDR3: TGTGCCAGCAGTGAAAGGGCCGGGACCGAAGCTTTCTTT. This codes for CASSERAGTEAFF.

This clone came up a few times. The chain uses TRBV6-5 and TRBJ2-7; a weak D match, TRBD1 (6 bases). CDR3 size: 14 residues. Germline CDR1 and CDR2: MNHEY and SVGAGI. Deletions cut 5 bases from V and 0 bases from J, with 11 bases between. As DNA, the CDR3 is TGTGCCAGCAGTCAGGACAGTCTCTCCTACGAGCAGTACTTC. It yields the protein CASSQDSLSYEQYF.

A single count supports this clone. The CDR3 sequence: CAWNFVGGHDTQYF. CDR3 bases: TGTGCCTGGAACTTCGTGGGGGGGCATGATACGCAGTATTTT. The chain uses TRBV30 and TRBJ2-3; TRBD2 might be the D (7 bases). The V gene's germline CDR1 is GTSNPN and CDR2 SVGIG (reference sequence). Trimming took off 4 bases at V and 6 bases at J, with 17 bases between the two ends. The CDR3 length is 14 residues.

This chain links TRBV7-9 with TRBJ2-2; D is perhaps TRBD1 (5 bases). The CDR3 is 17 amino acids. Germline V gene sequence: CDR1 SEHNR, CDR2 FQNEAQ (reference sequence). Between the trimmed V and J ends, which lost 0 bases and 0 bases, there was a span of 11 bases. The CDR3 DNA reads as TGTGCCAGCAGCTTAGCGGGGCCAATGACGAACACCGGGGAGCTGTTTTTT. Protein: CASSLAGPMTNTGELFF.

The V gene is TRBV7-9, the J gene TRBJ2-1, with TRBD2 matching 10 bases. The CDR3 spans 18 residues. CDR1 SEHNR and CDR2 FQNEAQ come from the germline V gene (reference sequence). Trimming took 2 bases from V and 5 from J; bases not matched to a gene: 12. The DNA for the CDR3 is TGTGCCAGCAGCTTATTGGCCTCCCTTGGGACTAGCGACAATGAGCAGTTCTTC. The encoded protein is CASSLLASLGTSDNEQFF.

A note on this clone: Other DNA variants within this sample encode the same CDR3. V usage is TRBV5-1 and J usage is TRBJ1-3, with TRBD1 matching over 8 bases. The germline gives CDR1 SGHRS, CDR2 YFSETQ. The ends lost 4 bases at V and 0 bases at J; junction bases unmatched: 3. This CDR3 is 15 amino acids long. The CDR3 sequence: CASSGTGSSGNTIYF. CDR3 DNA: TGCGCCAGCAGCGGGACAGGTTCCTCTGGAAACACCATATATTTT.

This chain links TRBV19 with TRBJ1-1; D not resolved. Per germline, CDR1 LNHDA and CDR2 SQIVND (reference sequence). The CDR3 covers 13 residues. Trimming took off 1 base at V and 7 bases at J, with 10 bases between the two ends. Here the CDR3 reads CASSIAPGGEAFF. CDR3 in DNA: TGTGCCAGTAGTATAGCTCCAGGAGGTGAAGCTTTCTTT.

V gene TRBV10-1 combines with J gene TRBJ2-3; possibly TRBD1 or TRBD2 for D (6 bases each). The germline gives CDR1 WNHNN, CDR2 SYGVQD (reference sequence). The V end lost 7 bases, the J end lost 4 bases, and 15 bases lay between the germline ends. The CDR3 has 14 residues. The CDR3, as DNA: TGCGCCAGCAACCGGGGGCCCTTTGCAGATACGCAGTATTTT. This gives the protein CASNRGPFADTQYF.

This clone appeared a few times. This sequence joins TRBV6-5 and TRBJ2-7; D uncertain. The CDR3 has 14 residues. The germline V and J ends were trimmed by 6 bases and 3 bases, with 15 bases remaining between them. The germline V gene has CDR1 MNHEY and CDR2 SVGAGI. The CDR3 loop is CASSLTRMNYEQYF. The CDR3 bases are TGTGCCAGCAGCCTAACTCGGATGAACTACGAGCAGTACTTC.

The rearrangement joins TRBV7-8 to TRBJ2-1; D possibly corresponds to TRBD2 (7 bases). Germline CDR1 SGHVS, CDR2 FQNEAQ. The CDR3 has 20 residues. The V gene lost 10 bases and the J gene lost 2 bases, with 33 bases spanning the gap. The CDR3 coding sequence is TGTGCCACCCGAAGGGGGTGGGGGCCGAGGGGCGGGGGCCCCTACAATGAGCAGTTCTTC. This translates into CATRRGWGPRGGGPYNEQFF. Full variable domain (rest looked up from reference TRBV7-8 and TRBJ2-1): GAGVSQSPRYKVAKRGQDVALRCDPISGHVSLFWYQQALGQGPEFLTYFQNEAQLDKSGLPSDRFFAERPEGSVSTLKIQRTQQEDSAVYLCATRRGWGPRGGGPYNEQFFGPGTRLTVL.

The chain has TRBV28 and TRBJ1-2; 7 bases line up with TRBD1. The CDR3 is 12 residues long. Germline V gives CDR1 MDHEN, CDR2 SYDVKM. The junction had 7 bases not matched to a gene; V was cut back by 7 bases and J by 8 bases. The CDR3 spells CASMSEGQGYTF. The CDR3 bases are TGTGCCAGCATGAGCGAGGGACAGGGCTACACCTTC.

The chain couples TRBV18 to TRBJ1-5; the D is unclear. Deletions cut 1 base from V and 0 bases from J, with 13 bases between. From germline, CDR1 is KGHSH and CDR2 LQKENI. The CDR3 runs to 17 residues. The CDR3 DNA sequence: TGTGCCAGCTCACCACAAGCGGGTAGCTATAGCAATCAGCCCCAGCATTTT. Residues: CASSPQAGSYSNQPQHF.

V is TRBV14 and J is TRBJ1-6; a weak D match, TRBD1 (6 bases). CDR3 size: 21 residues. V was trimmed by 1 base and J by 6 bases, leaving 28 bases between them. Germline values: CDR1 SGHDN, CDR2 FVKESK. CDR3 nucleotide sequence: TGTGCCAGCAGCCAAGGTTTCTCGGGGCCGGGGGCCGGTTTTGGTAATTCACCCCTCCACTTT. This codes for CASSQGFSGPGAGFGNSPLHF.

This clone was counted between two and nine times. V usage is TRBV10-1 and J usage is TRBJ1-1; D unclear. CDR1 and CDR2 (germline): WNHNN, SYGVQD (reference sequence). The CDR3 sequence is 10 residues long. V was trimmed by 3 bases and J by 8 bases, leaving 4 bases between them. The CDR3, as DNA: TGCGCCAGCAGTGACAGCGAAGCTTTCTTT. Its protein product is CASSDSEAFF.

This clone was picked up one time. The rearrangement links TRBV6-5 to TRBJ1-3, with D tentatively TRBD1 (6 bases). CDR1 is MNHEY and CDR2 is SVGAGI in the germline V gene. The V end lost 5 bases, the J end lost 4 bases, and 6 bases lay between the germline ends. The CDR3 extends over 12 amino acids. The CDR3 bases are TGTGCCAGCAGTGACAGGGGAAACACCATATATTTT. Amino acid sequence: CASSDRGNTIYF.

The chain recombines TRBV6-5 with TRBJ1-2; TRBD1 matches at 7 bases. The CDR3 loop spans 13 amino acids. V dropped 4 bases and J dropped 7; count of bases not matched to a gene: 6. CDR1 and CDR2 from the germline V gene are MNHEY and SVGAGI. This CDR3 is CASSSTGLGGYTF. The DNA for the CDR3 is TGTGCCAGCAGTTCGACAGGGCTGGGTGGCTACACCTTC.

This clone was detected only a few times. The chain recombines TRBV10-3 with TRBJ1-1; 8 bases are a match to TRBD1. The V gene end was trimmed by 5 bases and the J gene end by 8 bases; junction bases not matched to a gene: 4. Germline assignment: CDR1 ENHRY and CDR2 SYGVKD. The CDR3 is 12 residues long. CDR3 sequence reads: CAISLQGEEAFF. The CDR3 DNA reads TGTGCCATCAGTCTACAGGGGGAGGAAGCTTTCTTT.